The T cell receptor beta chain under discussion was sequenced for a study of T-cell reconstitution after alpha-beta-depleted transplantation in children. Study results and caveats: At day 60, the high TCRbeta diversity found in some patients originated from recipient T cells and thymic progenitors that had survived. In patients about two months after transplant, alpha-beta T cells reportedly arose from several hundred expanded graft clones. Diversity and T-cell counts at one year after transplant derived mostly from new T cells.

Preparation of the TCRbeta library used unique molecular identifiers. A single record per CDR3 protein comes from TCRdb applying MiXCR to the PCR reads. The top ten clones hold approximately 11% of a sample with a few hundred thousand distinct CDR3 sequences, roughly 25% of them seen once. Regarding this clonotype: The target antigen is unknown.

Trimming stripped 3 bases from V and 7 bases from J, with 6 bases between. Germline CDR1 is SEHNR and CDR2 is FQNEAQ (reference sequence). There are 12 residues in the CDR3. This TCR was recovered from a male patient younger than 18 who had a stem cell transplant for acute lymphoblastic leukemia, so the T cells may come from the graft donor. Sequenced material: PBMCs, mostly from graft donor cells, taken 180 days after TCRalphabeta/CD19-depleted stem cell transplant. The V and J genes are TRBV7-9 and TRBJ2-2; D call uncertain. The CDR3 here is CASSFLIGELFF. CDR3 DNA: TGTGCCAGCAGCTTTCTCATCGGGGAGCTGTTTTTT.